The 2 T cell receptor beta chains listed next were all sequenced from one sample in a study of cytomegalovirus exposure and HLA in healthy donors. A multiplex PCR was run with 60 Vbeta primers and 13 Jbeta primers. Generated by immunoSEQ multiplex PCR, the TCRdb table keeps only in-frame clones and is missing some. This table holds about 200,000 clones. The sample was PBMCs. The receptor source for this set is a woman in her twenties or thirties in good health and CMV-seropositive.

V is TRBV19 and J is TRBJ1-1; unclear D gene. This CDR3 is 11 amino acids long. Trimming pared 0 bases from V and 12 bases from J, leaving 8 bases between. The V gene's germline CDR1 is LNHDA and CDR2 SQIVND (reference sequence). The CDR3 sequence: CASSIDQVPFF. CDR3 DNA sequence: TGTGCCAGTAGTATAGATCAGGTTCCTTTCTTT.

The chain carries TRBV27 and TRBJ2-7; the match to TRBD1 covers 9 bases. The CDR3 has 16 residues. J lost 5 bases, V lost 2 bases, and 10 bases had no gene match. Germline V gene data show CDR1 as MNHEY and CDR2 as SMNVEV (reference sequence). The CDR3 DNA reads TGTGCCAGCAGTTTAGGACAGGGGCTCAGAAGAAACGAGCAGTACTTC. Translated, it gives CASSLGQGLRRNEQYF.